The T cell receptor (beta chain) under discussion was sequenced for a study of shared clonotypes between healthy human individuals. Study details: A few men and a couple of women, aged 18 to 49, were donors.

Germline V CDR1 and CDR2: SGHTA, FQGNSA. CDR3 length equals 14 residues. V gave up 0 bases and J gave up 2 bases, with 5 bases separating them. The healthy adult donors were HIV-negative and reported no recent acute infections or vaccinations. Profiled with immunoSEQ multiplex PCR; TCRdb holds only in-frame clones, not every one. The sample includes 400,000 or so clones, 90% to 97% of them seen just once. This clonotype originated in a man aged 25-40 years in good health. V is TRBV7-2 and J is TRBJ1-5; D is unclear. Sequenced sample: memory CD8+ T cells sorted from blood. Subset noted: CD45RO+ cells pooled with CCR7-negative TemRA cells. The CDR3, as DNA: TGTGCCAGCAGCTTAGCGACGGGCAATCAGCCCCAGCATTTT. It yields the protein CASSLATGNQPQHF.